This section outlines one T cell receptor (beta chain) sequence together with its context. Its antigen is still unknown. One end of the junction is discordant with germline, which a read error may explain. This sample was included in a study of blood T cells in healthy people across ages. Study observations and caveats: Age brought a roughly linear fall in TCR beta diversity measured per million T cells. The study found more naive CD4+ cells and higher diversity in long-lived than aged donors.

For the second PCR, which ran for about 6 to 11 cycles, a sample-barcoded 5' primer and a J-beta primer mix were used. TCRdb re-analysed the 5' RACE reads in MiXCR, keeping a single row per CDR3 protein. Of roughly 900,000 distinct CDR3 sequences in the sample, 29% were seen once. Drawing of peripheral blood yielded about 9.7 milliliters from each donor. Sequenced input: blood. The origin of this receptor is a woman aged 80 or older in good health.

The CDR3 DNA sequence: TGTGCCAGCAGTGCTAGCGGGGCTCTGGGCACAGATGCGCAGTATTTT. Its protein is CASSASGALGTDAQYF. This rearrangement joins TRBV12-3 or TRBV12-4 to TRBJ2-3; 9 bases map to TRBD2. This CDR3 contains 16 residues.